A single sample gave rise to the 19 T cell receptor beta chains below, sequenced in a study of blood T cell repertoires in COVID-19. Clones were sequenced by immunoSEQ multiplex PCR, and TCRdb holds only the in-frame ones, with some missing. The table includes around 250,000 clones, 84% detected once. The material sequenced was PBMCs or T cells enriched from blood (not recorded which). These receptors were obtained from a man aged 25-45 years with acute COVID-19.

The chain uses TRBV4-3 and TRBJ2-3; D gene uncertain. The germline V and J ends were trimmed by 0 bases and 3 bases, with 10 bases remaining between them. Germline V lookup: CDR1 LGHNA, CDR2 YSLEER. This CDR3 comprises 15 residues. The CDR3 bases are TGCGCCAGCAGCCAAGATTGGGCGCTGACAGATACGCAGTATTTT. It translates to CASSQDWALTDTQYF.

This clone has only a few counts. The rearrangement joins TRBV2 to TRBJ2-5; D possibly corresponds to TRBD2 (5 bases). The CDR3 extends over 13 amino acids. The V end was cut by 4 bases, the J end by 5 bases, with 11 bases between. The germline CDR1 and CDR2 sequences are SNHLY and FYNNEI. The chain's CDR3 is CASSARGGETQYF. The CDR3, as DNA: TGTGCCAGCAGTGCTCGTGGAGGCGAGACCCAGTACTTC.

In its sample, this clone was seen a few times. The chain links TRBV14 to TRBJ1-1; 7 bases align to TRBD1. The V gene's germline CDR1 is SGHDN and CDR2 FVKESK. This CDR3 region has 16 residues. V lost 4 bases and J lost 5; bases outside the gene matches: 13. This CDR3 is CASSREGGEARTEAFF. CDR3 nucleotides: TGTGCCAGCAGCCGAGAAGGGGGCGAAGCACGAACTGAAGCTTTCTTT.

The rearrangement uses TRBV19 and TRBJ2-3; perhaps TRBD2 as D (6 bases). Trimming took off 8 bases at V and 6 bases at J, with 24 bases between the two ends. Germline assignment: CDR1 LNHDA and CDR2 SQIVND (reference sequence). The CDR3 has 16 amino acids. CDR3 sequence: CASAFVAATLGDTQYF. The DNA of the CDR3 is TGTGCCAGTGCCTTCGTAGCGGCGACCCTTGGGGATACGCAGTATTTT.

The chain carries TRBV19 and TRBJ2-3; maybe TRBD2 (5 bases). CDR1 LNHDA and CDR2 SQIVND come from the germline V gene (reference sequence). The CDR3 loop spans 15 amino acids. V was clipped by 4 bases and J by 2 bases, with 13 bases between them. The CDR3 nucleotides are TGTGCCAGTAGTAGTCCAAGCGGACCCACAGATACGCAGTATTTT. Amino acids: CASSSPSGPTDTQYF.

In this sample, this clone turned up many times. The gene calls are TRBV27 and TRBJ1-5; TRBD1 matches 7 bases. The CDR3 spans 15 residues. V trimming: 5 bases; J trimming: 3 bases; junction bases outside the gene matches: 7. Germline assignment: CDR1 MNHEY and CDR2 SMNVEV (reference sequence). The DNA of the CDR3 is TGTGCCAGCAGTCCGGGACAGCGTTCCAATCAGCCCCAGCATTTT. It encodes CASSPGQRSNQPQHF.

V and J are TRBV5-5 and TRBJ1-4; D gene uncertain. The length of the CDR3 is 16 residues. Germline loops: CDR1 SGHKS, CDR2 YYEKEE (reference sequence). V lost 4 bases and J lost 4, with 17 bases in between. The CDR3 DNA reads as TGTGCCAGCAGCCCTACGCTGGTATTTGGTAATGAAAAACTGTTTTTT. This translates into CASSPTLVFGNEKLFF.

This clone occurred a few times. This sequence joins TRBV5-4 and TRBJ1-5; the match to TRBD1 covers 7 bases. CDR3 length: 15 amino acids. The V gene end was trimmed by 4 bases and the J gene end by 0 bases; junction bases not matched to a gene: 4. The germline CDR1 and CDR2 sequences are SGHNT and YYREEE (reference sequence). The CDR3 loop is CASSQDRDSNQPQHF. CDR3 in DNA: TGTGCCAGCAGCCAAGACAGGGATAGCAATCAGCCCCAGCATTTT.

The gene calls are TRBV3-1 (or the pseudogene TRBV3-2) and TRBJ1-6, with 7 bases identical to TRBD1. Germline assignment: CDR1 LGHDT and CDR2 YNNKEL (reference sequence). The CDR3 covers 16 residues. J gave up 7 bases and V 0 bases, and 6 bases lay outside the gene matches. DNA for the CDR3: TGTGCCAGCAGCCAAGATGGCACAGGGGTAAATTCACCCCTCCACTTT. This gives the protein CASSQDGTGVNSPLHF.

The chain uses TRBV4-1 and TRBJ1-2, with a tentative D call TRBD1 (5 bases). V was trimmed by 7 bases and J by 5 bases, leaving 20 bases between them. Germline-derived CDR1 and CDR2 are MGHRA and YSYEKL. The CDR3 loop spans 15 amino acids. CDR3 region: CASIPSPGIGYGYTF. CDR3 DNA: TGCGCCAGCATCCCAAGTCCAGGGATAGGGTATGGCTACACCTTC.

This clone was recorded once. V usage is TRBV18 and J usage is TRBJ2-1, with 7 bases aligning to TRBD2. This CDR3 is 18 amino acids long. Germline V gene data show CDR1 as KGHSH and CDR2 as LQKENI. The ends lost 0 bases at V and 2 bases at J; junction bases unmatched: 10. The CDR3 is CASSPPKEAGVTYNEQFF. Written as DNA, the CDR3 is TGTGCCAGCTCACCACCCAAAGAGGCGGGAGTAACCTACAATGAGCAGTTCTTC.

The chain combines TRBV4-1 with TRBJ1-5; D is possibly TRBD1 (5 bases). CDR3 length: 15 amino acids. Germline CDR1 and CDR2: MGHRA and YSYEKL. Trimming stripped 0 bases from V and 6 bases from J, with 12 bases between. The CDR3 DNA reads as TGCGCCAGCAGCCAAGATGGGGGGGTGGGTCAGCCCCAGCATTTT. The encoded protein is CASSQDGGVGQPQHF.

The chain uses TRBV6-5 and TRBJ1-6; no reliable D call. The CDR3 totals 14 residues. With 6 bases removed from V and 8 bases from J, the gap between germline ends came to 14 bases. The germline V gene encodes CDR1 MNHEY and CDR2 SVGAGI. This CDR3 is CASSTGDRDSPLHF. CDR3 DNA sequence: TGTGCCAGCAGCACCGGAGACCGTGATTCACCCCTCCACTTT.

This clone was seen a handful of times. The V and J genes are TRBV29-1 and TRBJ1-2; possible D gene TRBD1, 6 bases. CDR1 and CDR2 (germline): SQVTM, ANQGSEA. There are 16 residues in the CDR3. V gave up 0 bases and J gave up 2 bases, with 16 bases separating them. CDR3: CSVEEAGEKINYGYTF. CDR3 sequence (DNA): TGCAGCGTTGAAGAGGCAGGGGAGAAAATAAACTATGGCTACACCTTC.

The V gene is TRBV19, the J gene TRBJ1-5; D ambiguous. The CDR3 spans 14 residues. V dropped 2 bases and J dropped 5 bases, with 10 bases sitting between them. The germline CDR1 and CDR2 sequences are LNHDA and SQIVND (reference sequence). DNA of the CDR3: TGTGCCAGTAGTATATCTATGGTAGATCAGCCCCAGCATTTT. It yields the protein CASSISMVDQPQHF.

This sequence joins TRBV5-4 and TRBJ2-2; no reliable D call. Trimming stripped 1 base from V and 3 bases from J, with 10 bases between. Germline CDR1 and CDR2: SGHNT and YYREEE (reference sequence). This CDR3 is 15 amino acids long. The CDR3 protein is CASSLIGSDTGELFF. The CDR3 region has the DNA TGTGCCAGCAGCTTGATCGGAAGCGACACCGGGGAGCTGTTTTTT.

As concerns this clone: A read error may account for a junction end that differs from germline. Here the CDR3 reads CASSANRGMDGYTF. The CDR3, as DNA: TGTGCCAGCAGCGCTAACAGGGGAATGGATGGCTACACCTTC. The gene calls are TRBV5-1 and TRBJ1-2; 7 bases match TRBD1. This CDR3 spans 14 amino acids. Germline-derived CDR1 and CDR2 are SGHRS and YFSETQ.

This chain joins TRBV7-3 and TRBJ2-2, with D possibly being TRBD2 (5 bases). The germline V and J ends were trimmed by 2 bases and 4 bases, with 11 bases remaining between them. The germline V gene has CDR1 SGHTA and CDR2 FQGTGA. The CDR3 consists of 15 residues. The CDR3 here is CASSLEGLITGELFF. CDR3 bases: TGTGCCAGCAGCTTAGAGGGCCTCATCACCGGGGAGCTGTTTTTT.

The J gene is TRBJ1-3, the V gene TRBV20-1; no clear D gene. The CDR3 loop spans 15 amino acids. Germline lookup yields CDR1 DFQATT and CDR2 SNEGSKA (reference sequence). The V and J ends lost 3 bases and 0 bases respectively, with 12 bases between them. The CDR3 sequence: CSASDIGSSGNTIYF. The CDR3 DNA follows: TGCAGTGCTAGTGACATAGGGAGCTCTGGAAACACCATATATTTT.